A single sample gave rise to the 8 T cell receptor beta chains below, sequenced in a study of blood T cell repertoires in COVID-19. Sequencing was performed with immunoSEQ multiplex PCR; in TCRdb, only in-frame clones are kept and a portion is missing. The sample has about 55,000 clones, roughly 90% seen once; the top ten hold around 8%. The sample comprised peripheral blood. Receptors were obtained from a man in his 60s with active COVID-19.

The CDR3 loop is CASSQKVRGSGTGELFF. CDR3 DNA sequence: TGTGCCAGCAGCCAAAAGGTTCGGGGGTCGGGCACCGGGGAGCTGTTTTTT. This chain connects TRBV7-9 to TRBJ2-2, with D possibly being TRBD2 (6 bases). The CDR3 spans 17 residues. Trimming removed 5 bases at V and 4 bases at J, with 20 bases between. Germline V gene sequence: CDR1 SEHNR, CDR2 FQNEAQ (reference sequence).

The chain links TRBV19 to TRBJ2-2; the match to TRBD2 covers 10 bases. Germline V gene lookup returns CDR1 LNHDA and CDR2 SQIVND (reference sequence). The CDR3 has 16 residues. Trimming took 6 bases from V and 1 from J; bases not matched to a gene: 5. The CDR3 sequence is CASSRWTSGNTGELFF. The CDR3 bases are TGTGCCAGTAGCCGGTGGACTAGCGGGAACACCGGGGAGCTGTTTTTT.

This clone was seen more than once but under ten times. CDR3 coding DNA: TGTGCCAGCAGGCCCGGGGGGGCAACTGAGACCCAGTACTTC. It is translated as CASRPGGATETQYF. This rearrangement joins TRBV6-5 to TRBJ2-5, with TRBD2 identical over 8 bases. This CDR3 has 14 residues. V trimming: 6 bases; J trimming: 5 bases; junction bases outside the gene matches: 8. Germline-derived CDR1 and CDR2 are MNHEY and SVGAGI.

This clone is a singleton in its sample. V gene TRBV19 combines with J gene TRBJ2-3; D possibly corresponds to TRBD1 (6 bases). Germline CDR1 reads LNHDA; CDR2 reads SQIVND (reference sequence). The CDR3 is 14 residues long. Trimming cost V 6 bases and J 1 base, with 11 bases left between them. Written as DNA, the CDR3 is TGTGCCAGTAGGGGCAGGGGAGGCACAGATACGCAGTATTTT. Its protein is CASRGRGGTDTQYF.

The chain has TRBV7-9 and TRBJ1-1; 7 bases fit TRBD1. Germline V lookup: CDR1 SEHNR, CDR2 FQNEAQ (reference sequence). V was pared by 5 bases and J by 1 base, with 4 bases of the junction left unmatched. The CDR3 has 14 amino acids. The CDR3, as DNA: TGTGCCAGCAGCCCCCGACAGGGGAACACTGAAGCTTTCTTT. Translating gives CASSPRQGNTEAFF.

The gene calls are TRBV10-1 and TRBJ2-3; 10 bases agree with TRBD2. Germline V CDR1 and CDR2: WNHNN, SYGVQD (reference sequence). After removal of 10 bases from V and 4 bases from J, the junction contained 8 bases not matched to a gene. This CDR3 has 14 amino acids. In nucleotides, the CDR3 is TGCGCCACCGCTAGCGGGAGTTGGGCAGATACGCAGTATTTT. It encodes CATASGSWADTQYF.

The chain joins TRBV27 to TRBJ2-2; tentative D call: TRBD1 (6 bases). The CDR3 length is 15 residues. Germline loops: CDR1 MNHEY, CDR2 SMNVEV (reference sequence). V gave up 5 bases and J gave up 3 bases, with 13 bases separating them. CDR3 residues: CASSARQVDTGELFF. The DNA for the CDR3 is TGTGCCAGCAGTGCCCGACAGGTTGACACCGGGGAGCTGTTTTTT.

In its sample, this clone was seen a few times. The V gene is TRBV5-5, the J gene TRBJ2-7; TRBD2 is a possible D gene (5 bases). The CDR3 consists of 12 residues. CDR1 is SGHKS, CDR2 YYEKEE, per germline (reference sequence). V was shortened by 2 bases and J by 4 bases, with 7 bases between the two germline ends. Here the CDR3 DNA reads TGTGCCAGCAGCTTCAGCGGATACGAGCAGTACTTC. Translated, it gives CASSFSGYEQYF.